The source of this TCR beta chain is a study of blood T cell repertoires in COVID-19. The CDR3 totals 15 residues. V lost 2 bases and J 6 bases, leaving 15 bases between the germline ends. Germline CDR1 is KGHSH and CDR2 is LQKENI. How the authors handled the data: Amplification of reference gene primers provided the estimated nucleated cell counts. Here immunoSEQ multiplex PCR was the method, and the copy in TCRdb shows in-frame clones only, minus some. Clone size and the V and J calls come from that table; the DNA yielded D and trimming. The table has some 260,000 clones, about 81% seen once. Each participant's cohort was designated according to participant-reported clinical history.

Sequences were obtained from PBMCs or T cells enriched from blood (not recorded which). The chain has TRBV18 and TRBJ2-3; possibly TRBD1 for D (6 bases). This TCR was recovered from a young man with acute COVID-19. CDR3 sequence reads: CASSPAQGQRDTQYF. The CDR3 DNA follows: TGTGCCAGCTCACCAGCTCAGGGGCAGAGGGATACGCAGTATTTT. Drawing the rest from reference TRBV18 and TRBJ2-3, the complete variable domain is NAGVMQNPRHLVRRRGQEARLRCSPMKGHSHVYWYRQLPEEGLKFMVYLQKENIIDESGMPKERFSAEFPKEGPSILRIQQVVRGDSAAYFCASSPAQGQRDTQYFGPGTRLTVL.